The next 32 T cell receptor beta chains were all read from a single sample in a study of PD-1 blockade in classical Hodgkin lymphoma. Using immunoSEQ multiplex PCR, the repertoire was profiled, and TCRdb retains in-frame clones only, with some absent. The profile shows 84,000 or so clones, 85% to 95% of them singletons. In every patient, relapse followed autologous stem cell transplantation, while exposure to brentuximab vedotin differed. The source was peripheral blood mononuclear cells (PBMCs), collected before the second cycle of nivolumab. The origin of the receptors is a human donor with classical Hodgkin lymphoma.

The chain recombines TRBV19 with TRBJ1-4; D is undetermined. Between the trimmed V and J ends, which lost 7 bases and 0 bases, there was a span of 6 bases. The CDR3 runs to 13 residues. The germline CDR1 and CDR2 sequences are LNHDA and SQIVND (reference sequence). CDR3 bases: TGTGCCAGTACTGCAACAACTAATGAAAAACTGTTTTTT. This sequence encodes CASTATTNEKLFF.

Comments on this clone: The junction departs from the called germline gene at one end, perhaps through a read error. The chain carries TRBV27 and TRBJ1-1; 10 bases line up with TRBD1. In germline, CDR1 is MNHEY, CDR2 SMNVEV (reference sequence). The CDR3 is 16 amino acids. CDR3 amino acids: CTSRGEWDRGYTEAFF. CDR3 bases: TGTACCAGCAGAGGCGAATGGGACAGGGGATACACTGAAGCTTTCTTT.

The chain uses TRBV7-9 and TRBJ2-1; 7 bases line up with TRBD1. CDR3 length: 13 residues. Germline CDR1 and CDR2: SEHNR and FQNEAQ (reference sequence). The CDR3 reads CAEQGDSYNEQFF. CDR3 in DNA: TGTGCAGAGCAGGGGGACTCCTACAATGAGCAGTTCTTC.

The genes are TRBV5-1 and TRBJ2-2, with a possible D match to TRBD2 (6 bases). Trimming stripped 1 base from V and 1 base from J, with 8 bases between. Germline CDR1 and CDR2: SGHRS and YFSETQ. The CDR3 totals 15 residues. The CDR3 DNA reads TGCGCCAGCAGCTTGTGGCGGGAGAACACCGGGGAGCTGTTTTTT. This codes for CASSLWRENTGELFF. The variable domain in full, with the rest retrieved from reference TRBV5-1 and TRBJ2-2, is KAGVTQTPRYLIKTRGQQVTLSCSPISGHRSVSWYQQTPGQGLQFLFEYFSETQRNKGNFPGRFSGRQFSNSRSEMNVSTLELGDSALYLCASSLWRENTGELFFGEGSRLTVL.

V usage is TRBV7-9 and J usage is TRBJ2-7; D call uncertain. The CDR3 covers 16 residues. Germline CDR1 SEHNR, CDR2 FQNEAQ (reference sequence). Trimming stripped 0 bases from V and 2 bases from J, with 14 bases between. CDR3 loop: CASSLAPARSPYEQYF. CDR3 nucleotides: TGTGCCAGCAGCTTAGCGCCGGCACGTAGTCCCTACGAGCAGTACTTC.

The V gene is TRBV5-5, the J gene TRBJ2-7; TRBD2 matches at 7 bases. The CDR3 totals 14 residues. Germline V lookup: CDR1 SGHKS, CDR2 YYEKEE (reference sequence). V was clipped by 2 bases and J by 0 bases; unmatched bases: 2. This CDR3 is CASSFWGGSYEQYF. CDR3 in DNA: TGTGCCAGCAGCTTTTGGGGGGGCTCCTACGAGCAGTACTTC. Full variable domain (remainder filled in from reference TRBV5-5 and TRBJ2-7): DAGVTQSPTHLIKTRGQQVTLRCSPISGHKSVSWYQQVLGQGPQFIFQYYEKEERGRGNFPDRFSARQFPNYSSELNVNALLLGDSALYLCASSFWGGSYEQYFGPGTRLTVT.

The CDR3 DNA sequence: TGTGCCAGCAGCTTGGGGGGAAGCCGGGGCACAGATACGCAGTATTTT. Its translation is CASSLGGSRGTDTQYF. The genes are TRBV5-5 and TRBJ2-3; D gene ambiguous. The CDR3 totals 16 residues. The V end lost 0 bases, the J end lost 1 base, and 12 bases lay between the germline ends. CDR1 is SGHKS, CDR2 YYEKEE, per germline (reference sequence).

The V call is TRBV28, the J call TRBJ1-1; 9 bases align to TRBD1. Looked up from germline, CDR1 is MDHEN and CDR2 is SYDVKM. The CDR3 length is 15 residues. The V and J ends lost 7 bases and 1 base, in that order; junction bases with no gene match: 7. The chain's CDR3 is CASKPTGQGNTEAFF. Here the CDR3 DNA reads TGTGCCAGCAAACCTACGGGACAGGGGAACACTGAAGCTTTCTTT.

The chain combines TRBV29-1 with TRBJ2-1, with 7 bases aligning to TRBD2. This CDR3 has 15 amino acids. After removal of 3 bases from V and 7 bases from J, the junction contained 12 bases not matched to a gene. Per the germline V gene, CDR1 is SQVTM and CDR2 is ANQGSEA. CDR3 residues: CSVDGYLAEGNEQFF. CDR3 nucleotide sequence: TGCAGCGTTGACGGTTATCTAGCGGAGGGGAATGAGCAGTTCTTC.

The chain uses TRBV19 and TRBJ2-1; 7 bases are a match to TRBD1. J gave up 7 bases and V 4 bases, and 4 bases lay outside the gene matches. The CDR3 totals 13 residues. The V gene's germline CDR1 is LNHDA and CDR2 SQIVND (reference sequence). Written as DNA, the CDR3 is TGTGCCAGTAGTAGTTGGACAGGTAATGAGCAGTTCTTC. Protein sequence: CASSSWTGNEQFF.

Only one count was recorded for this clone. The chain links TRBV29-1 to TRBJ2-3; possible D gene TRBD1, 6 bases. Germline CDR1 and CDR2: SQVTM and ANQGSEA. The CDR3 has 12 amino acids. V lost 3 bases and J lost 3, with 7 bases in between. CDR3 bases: TGCAGCGTTGAGGGGGCAACAGATACGCAGTATTTT. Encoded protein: CSVEGATDTQYF.

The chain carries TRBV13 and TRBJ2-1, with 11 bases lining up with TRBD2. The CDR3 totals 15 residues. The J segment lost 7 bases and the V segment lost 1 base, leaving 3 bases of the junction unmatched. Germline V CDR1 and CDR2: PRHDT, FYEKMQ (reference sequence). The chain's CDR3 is CASSLVLAGGNEQFF. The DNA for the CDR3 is TGTGCCAGCAGCTTAGTCCTAGCGGGAGGAAATGAGCAGTTCTTC.

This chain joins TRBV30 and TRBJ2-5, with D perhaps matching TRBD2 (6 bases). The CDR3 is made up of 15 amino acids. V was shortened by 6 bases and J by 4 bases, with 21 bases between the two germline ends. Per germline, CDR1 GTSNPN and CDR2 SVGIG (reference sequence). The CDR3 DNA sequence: TGTGCCTGCACTCGGGGGATGGGTGAGGCAGAGACCCAGTACTTC. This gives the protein CACTRGMGEAETQYF. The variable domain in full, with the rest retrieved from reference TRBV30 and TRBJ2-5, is SQTIHQWPATLVQPVGSPLSLECTVEGTSNPNLYWYRQAAGRGLQLLFYSVGIGQISSEVPQNLSASRPQDRQFILSSKKLLLSDSGFYLCACTRGMGEAETQYFGPGTRLLVL.

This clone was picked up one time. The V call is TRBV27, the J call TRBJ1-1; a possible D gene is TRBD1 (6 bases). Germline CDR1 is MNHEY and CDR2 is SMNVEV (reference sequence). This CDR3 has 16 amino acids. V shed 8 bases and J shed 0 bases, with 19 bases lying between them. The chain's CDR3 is CASRDRKGVMNTEAFF. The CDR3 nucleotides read TGTGCCAGCCGCGATAGAAAGGGGGTTATGAACACTGAAGCTTTCTTT.

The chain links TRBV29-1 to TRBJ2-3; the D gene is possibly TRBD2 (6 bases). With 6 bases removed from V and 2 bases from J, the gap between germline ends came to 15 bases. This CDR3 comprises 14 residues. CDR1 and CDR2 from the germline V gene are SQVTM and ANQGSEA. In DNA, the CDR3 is TGCAGCGTGGTGTGGGCGGGGCACACAGATACGCAGTATTTT. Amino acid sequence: CSVVWAGHTDTQYF.

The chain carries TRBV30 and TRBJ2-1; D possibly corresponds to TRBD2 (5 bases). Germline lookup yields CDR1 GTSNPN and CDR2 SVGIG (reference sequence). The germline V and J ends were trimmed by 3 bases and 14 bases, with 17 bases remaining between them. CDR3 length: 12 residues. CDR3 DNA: TGTGCCTGGAGATCGGACGGGAACGTGAAGTTCTTC. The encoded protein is CAWRSDGNVKFF.

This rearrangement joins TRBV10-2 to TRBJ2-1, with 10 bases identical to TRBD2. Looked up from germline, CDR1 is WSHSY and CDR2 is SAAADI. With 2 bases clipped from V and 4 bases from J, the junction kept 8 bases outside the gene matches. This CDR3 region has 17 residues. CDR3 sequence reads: CASSEGFSGRWYNEQFF. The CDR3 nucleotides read TGCGCCAGCAGTGAGGGCTTTAGCGGGAGGTGGTACAATGAGCAGTTCTTC.

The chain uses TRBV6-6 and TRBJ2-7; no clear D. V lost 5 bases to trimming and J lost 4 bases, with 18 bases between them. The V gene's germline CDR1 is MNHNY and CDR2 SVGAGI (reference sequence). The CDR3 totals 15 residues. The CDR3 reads CASSNSAWRRYEQYF. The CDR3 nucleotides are TGTGCCAGCAGTAACAGTGCGTGGCGCCGGTACGAGCAGTACTTC.

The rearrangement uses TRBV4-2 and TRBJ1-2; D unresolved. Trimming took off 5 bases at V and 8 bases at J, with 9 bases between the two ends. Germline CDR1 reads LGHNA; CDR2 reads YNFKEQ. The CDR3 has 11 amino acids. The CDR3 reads CASSFLSGYTF. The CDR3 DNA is TGTGCCAGCAGCTTCCTCAGCGGCTACACCTTC.

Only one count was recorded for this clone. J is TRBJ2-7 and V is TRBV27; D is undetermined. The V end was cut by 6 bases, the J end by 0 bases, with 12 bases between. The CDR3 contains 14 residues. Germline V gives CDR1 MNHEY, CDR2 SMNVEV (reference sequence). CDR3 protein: CASSRGSSSYEQYF. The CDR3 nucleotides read TGTGCCAGCAGCCGTGGCAGTTCCTCCTACGAGCAGTACTTC.

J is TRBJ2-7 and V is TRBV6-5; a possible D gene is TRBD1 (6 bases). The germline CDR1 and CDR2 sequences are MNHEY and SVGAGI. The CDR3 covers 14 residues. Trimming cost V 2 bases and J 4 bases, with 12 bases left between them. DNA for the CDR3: TGTGCCAGCAGTTACACAGGGCTTGTTTACGAGCAGTACTTC. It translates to CASSYTGLVYEQYF.

For the CDR3, the DNA is TGTGCCAGCAGTTTAGGGGCCGGGCAAATCAATGAGCAGTTCTTC. Residues: CASSLGAGQINEQFF. The genes are TRBV28 and TRBJ2-1; possibly TRBD1 for D (5 bases). CDR1 and CDR2 from the germline V gene are MDHEN and SYDVKM. The CDR3 has 15 amino acids. V was trimmed by 2 bases and J by 6 bases, leaving 14 bases between them.

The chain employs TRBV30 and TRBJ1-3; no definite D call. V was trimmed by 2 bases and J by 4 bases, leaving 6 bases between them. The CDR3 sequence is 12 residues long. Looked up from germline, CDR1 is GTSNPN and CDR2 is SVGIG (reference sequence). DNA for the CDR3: TGTGCCTGGAGTAGGTCAGGAAACACCATATATTTT. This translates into CAWSRSGNTIYF.

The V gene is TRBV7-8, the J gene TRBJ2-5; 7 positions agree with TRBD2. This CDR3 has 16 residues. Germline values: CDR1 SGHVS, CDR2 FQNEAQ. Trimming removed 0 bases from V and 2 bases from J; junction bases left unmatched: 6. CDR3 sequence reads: CASSLALAASQETQYF. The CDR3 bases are TGTGCCAGCAGCTTAGCCCTAGCGGCATCACAAGAGACCCAGTACTTC. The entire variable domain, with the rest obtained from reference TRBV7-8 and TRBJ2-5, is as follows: GAGVSQSPRYKVAKRGQDVALRCDPISGHVSLFWYQQALGQGPEFLTYFQNEAQLDKSGLPSDRFFAERPEGSVSTLKIQRTQQEDSAVYLCASSLALAASQETQYFGPGTRLLVL.

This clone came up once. The CDR3 protein is CASSFRTSGNTGELFF. CDR3 coding DNA: TGTGCCAGCAGTTTTAGGACTAGCGGTAACACCGGGGAGCTGTTTTTT. The V gene is TRBV27, the J gene TRBJ2-2; 10 bases line up with TRBD2. Unmatched junction bases numbered 3, after V lost 3 bases and J lost 2 bases. CDR1 is MNHEY, CDR2 SMNVEV, per germline (reference sequence). The CDR3 loop spans 16 amino acids.

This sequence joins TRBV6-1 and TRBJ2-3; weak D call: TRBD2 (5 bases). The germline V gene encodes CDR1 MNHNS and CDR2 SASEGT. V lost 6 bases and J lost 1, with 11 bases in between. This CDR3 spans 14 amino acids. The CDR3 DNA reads TGTGCCAGCAGAGGACTCCGGGGCACAGATACGCAGTATTTT. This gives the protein CASRGLRGTDTQYF.

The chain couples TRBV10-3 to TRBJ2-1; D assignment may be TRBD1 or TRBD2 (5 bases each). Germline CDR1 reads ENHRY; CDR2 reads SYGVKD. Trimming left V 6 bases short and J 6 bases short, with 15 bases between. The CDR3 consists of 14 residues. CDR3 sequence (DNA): TGTGCCATCAGAACCGGGACCAGCACCAATGAGCAGTTCTTC. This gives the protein CAIRTGTSTNEQFF.

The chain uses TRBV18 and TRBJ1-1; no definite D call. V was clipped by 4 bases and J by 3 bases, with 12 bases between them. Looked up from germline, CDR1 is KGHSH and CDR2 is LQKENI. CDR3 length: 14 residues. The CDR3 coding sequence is TGTGCCAGCTCACTGTGGGGTTCGGACACTGAAGCTTTCTTT. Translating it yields CASSLWGSDTEAFF.

Here the CDR3 DNA reads TGTGCCAGCAGGGGACGGACCCAAGAGACCCAGTACTTC. It specifies CASRGRTQETQYF. J is TRBJ2-5 and V is TRBV6-6; the D gene could be TRBD1 or TRBD2 (5 bases each). The CDR3 length is 13 residues. The germline V and J ends were trimmed by 6 bases and 1 base, with 9 bases remaining between them. Per germline, CDR1 MNHNY and CDR2 SVGAGI (reference sequence).

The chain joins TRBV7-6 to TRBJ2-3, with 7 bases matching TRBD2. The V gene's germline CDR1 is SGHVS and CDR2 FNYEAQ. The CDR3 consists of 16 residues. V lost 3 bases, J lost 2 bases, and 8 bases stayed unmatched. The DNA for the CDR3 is TGTGCCAGCAGCTTGCCGACTAGACTAGCCACAGATACGCAGTATTTT. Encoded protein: CASSLPTRLATDTQYF. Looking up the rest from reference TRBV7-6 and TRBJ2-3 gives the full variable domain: GAGVSQSPRYKVTKRGQDVALRCDPISGHVSLYWYRQALGQGPEFLTYFNYEAQQDKSGLPNDRFSAERPEGSISTLTIQRTEQRDSAMYRCASSLPTRLATDTQYFGPGTRLTVL.

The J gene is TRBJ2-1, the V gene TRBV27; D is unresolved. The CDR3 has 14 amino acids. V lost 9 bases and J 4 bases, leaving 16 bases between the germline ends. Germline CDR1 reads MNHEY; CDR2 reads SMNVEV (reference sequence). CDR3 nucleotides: TGTGCCAGTAAACTGTCAACGCAGTACAATGAGCAGTTCTTC. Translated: CASKLSTQYNEQFF.

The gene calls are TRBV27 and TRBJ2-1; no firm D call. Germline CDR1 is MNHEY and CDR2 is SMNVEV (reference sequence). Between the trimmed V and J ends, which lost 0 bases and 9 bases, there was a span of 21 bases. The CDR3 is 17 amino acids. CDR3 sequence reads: CASSLSGTLLVVGEQFF. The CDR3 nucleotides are TGTGCCAGCAGTTTATCAGGCACCCTTCTAGTCGTCGGTGAGCAGTTCTTC.